Described below is a single TCR beta chain sequence and its context. From 5'RACE with constant-segment primers came TCR alpha and TCR beta cDNA libraries that carried sample barcodes and UMIs. One entry per CDR3 protein, called by TCRdb with MiXCR from the 5' RACE reads. The data hold roughly 610,000 distinct CDR3 sequences, with approximately 15% observed a single time. The sample belongs to a study of T-cell memory formation after mild COVID-19. Specimen: PBMCs or a T cell subset sorted from them (not recorded which). The sequence derives from an adult woman who had mild COVID-19 (a few samples of this study predate the infection). Cell type and time point are not known.

The CDR3 coding sequence is TGTGCCAGCTTAGGGGGGGCTTTCGCAGATACGCAGTATTTT. Amino acids: CASLGGAFADTQYF. The chain uses TRBV7-9 and TRBJ2-3; D possibly corresponds to TRBD2 (7 bases). Trimming pared 8 bases from V and 4 bases from J, leaving 16 bases between. This CDR3 spans 14 amino acids. The germline V gene has CDR1 SEHNR and CDR2 FQNEAQ (reference sequence).